One and the same sample provided the 10 T cell receptor beta chains below, sequenced in a study of CD8+ T cells in alopecia areata. It was cDNA, reverse transcribed from extracted RNA, that served as the sequencing template. The table came from immunoSEQ multiplex PCR; TCRdb's copy has only in-frame clones and leaves some out. The sample holds about 98,000 clones; 40% to 55% are singletons and the top ten take 0.6% to 0.85%. Sequencing input: CD4+ T cells sorted from blood. These receptors were collected from a human donor with alopecia areata.

This rearrangement joins TRBV15 to TRBJ1-2; a possible D gene is TRBD1 (5 bases). This CDR3 has 14 residues. Germline V gene lookup returns CDR1 LNHNV and CDR2 YYDKDF (reference sequence). Deletions cut 3 bases from V and 5 bases from J, with 13 bases between. CDR3 residues: CATSRGQDLYGYTF. DNA of the CDR3: TGTGCCACCAGCAGGGGGCAGGACTTATATGGCTACACCTTC.

The chain employs TRBV28 and TRBJ1-4, with no clear D. V dropped 3 bases and J dropped 5 bases, with 10 bases sitting between them. This CDR3 comprises 14 residues. Germline CDR1 MDHEN, CDR2 SYDVKM. CDR3 region: CASSLPLRNEKLFF. In nucleotides, the CDR3 is TGTGCCAGCAGTTTGCCCCTCCGAAATGAAAAACTGTTTTTT.

The rearrangement uses TRBV30 and TRBJ2-1; D remains ambiguous. V was cut by 3 bases and J by 2 bases, with 8 bases left in between. This CDR3 is built from 13 residues. Germline V gives CDR1 GTSNPN, CDR2 SVGIG (reference sequence). In DNA form, the CDR3 reads TGTGCCTGGAGCGACGGCCCCTACAATGAGCAGTTCTTC. Translation: CAWSDGPYNEQFF.

V and J are TRBV7-8 and TRBJ2-5; D is unclear. CDR3 size: 14 residues. V dropped 5 bases and J dropped 7 bases, with 17 bases sitting between them. Germline assignment: CDR1 SGHVS and CDR2 FQNEAQ. This chain's CDR3 is CASSQPRFKATQYF. Written as DNA, the CDR3 is TGTGCCAGCAGCCAGCCTAGGTTCAAGGCGACCCAGTACTTC.

This clone is a singleton in its sample. The rearrangement uses TRBV11-2 and TRBJ2-7; 7 nucleotides match TRBD2. Germline V CDR1 and CDR2: SGHAT, FQNNGV. Trimming cost V 4 bases and J 10 bases; bases outside gene matches: 13. This CDR3 is built from 14 residues. CDR3 amino acids: CASSSISGTPPQYF. CDR3 in DNA: TGTGCCAGCAGCTCCATAAGCGGGACGCCCCCCCAGTACTTC. Drawing the rest from reference TRBV11-2 and TRBJ2-7, the complete variable domain is EAGVAQSPRYKIIEKRQSVAFWCNPISGHATLYWYQQILGQGPKLLIQFQNNGVVDDSQLPKDRFSAERLKGVDSTLKIQPAKLEDSAVYLCASSSISGTPPQYFGPGTRLTVT.

The V and J genes are TRBV29-1 and TRBJ2-7; D is undetermined. The CDR3 extends over 12 amino acids. The ends were cut back, 4 bases at V and 2 bases at J, with 9 bases in the middle. From germline, CDR1 is SQVTM and CDR2 ANQGSEA. The CDR3 loop is CSVAHTTYEQYF. In DNA, the CDR3 is TGCAGCGTTGCTCACACCACCTACGAGCAGTACTTC.

This clone was observed a handful of times. This rearrangement joins TRBV29-1 to TRBJ2-5; D gene ambiguous. Trimming pared 7 bases from V and 1 base from J, leaving 10 bases between. The length of the CDR3 is 12 residues. Germline-derived CDR1 and CDR2 are SQVTM and ANQGSEA. The CDR3 region has the DNA TGCAGCGCCTCTCGGGCCCAAGAGACCCAGTACTTC. Its protein is CSASRAQETQYF.

CDR3 protein: CASSLERGTNEQYF. CDR3 coding DNA: TGCGCCAGCAGCTTGGAACGGGGTACAAACGAGCAGTACTTC. The rearrangement joins TRBV5-1 to TRBJ2-7; tentatively, D is TRBD2 (5 bases). The CDR3 is 14 residues long. Trimming left V 0 bases short and J 5 bases short, with 12 bases between. Germline values: CDR1 SGHRS, CDR2 YFSETQ.

This sequence joins TRBV29-1 and TRBJ2-1; the D gene is possibly TRBD2 (5 bases). CDR1 and CDR2 (germline): SQVTM, ANQGSEA. Deletions cut 6 bases from V and 9 bases from J, with 18 bases between. The CDR3 has 13 amino acids. The CDR3 is CSVSPGEVIEQFF. The CDR3 DNA sequence: TGCAGCGTGAGCCCCGGGGAAGTCATTGAGCAGTTCTTC.

This clone was detected a few times. This chain uses TRBV5-6 with TRBJ1-4; D call uncertain. V gave up 1 base and J gave up 4 bases, with 8 bases separating them. The germline CDR1 and CDR2 sequences are SGHDT and YYEEEE. The CDR3 has 14 residues. The CDR3 DNA follows: TGTGCCAGCAGCTTGTGGAGTTTTAATGAAAAACTGTTTTTT. Translation: CASSLWSFNEKLFF. Full variable domain (outside the CDR3, taken from reference TRBV5-6 and TRBJ1-4): DAGVTQSPTHLIKTRGQQVTLRCSPKSGHDTVSWYQQALGQGPQFIFQYYEEEERQRGNFPDRFSGHQFPNYSSELNVNALLLGDSALYLCASSLWSFNEKLFFGSGTQLSVL.